One T cell receptor (beta chain) is described in this entry. The record originates from a study of control samples from healthy donors and cancer patients. TCRdb keeps only in-frame clones here, not all; method: immunoSEQ multiplex PCR. Of approximately 82,000 clones in the sample, over 90% were seen once. The CDR3 spans 12 residues. Germline V lookup: CDR1 MNHEY, CDR2 SMNVEV (reference sequence). J lost 5 bases, V lost 8 bases, and 5 bases had no gene match. This receptor was identified in a woman in her late teens or twenties in good health. The material sequenced was blood. V gene TRBV27 combines with J gene TRBJ1-1; 7 bases are a match to TRBD1. The CDR3 DNA is TGTGCCAGCCGCAGGGGGGGAACTGAAGCTTTCTTT. Translating gives CASRRGGTEAFF.